The 16 T cell receptor beta chains below were found in one sample sequenced in a study of metastatic and nonmetastatic thyroid tumors. All patients were untreated before thyroid surgery. From the PCR reads, TCRdb re-called clones with MiXCR. The table records approximately 30,000 clones, around a sixth of them present only once. The sequencing sample was made of blood. These receptors were collected from a female donor with papillary thyroid cancer or a benign thyroid nodule (not recorded which). Some clones in this sample may be carry-over from other donors' samples.

The gene calls are TRBV4-2 and TRBJ2-7; 7 nucleotides agree with TRBD1. This CDR3 has 15 amino acids. V shed 1 base, J shed 1 base, and the junction held 4 bases outside the gene matches. Germline CDR1 reads LGHNA; CDR2 reads YNFKEQ. CDR3: CASSQGQGISYEQYF. The CDR3 bases are TGTGCCAGCAGCCAAGGACAGGGTATTTCCTACGAGCAGTACTTC.

This clone was seen repeatedly, ten times or more. The gene calls are TRBV11-1 and TRBJ2-3, with TRBD2 identical over 10 bases. Per germline, CDR1 SGHAT and CDR2 FQDESV (reference sequence). The CDR3 contains 16 residues. The trim removed 1 base at V and 4 bases at J, leaving 5 bases unmatched. CDR3 nucleotide sequence: TGTGCCAGCAGCTTAGGGACTAGCGGCCGTTCAGATACGCAGTATTTT. The encoded protein is CASSLGTSGRSDTQYF.

In this sample, this clone turned up many times. The gene calls are TRBV7-9 and TRBJ2-7, with TRBD2 matching over 7 bases. V trimming: 5 bases; J trimming: 6 bases; junction bases outside the gene matches: 7. There are 13 residues in the CDR3. Looked up from germline, CDR1 is SEHNR and CDR2 is FQNEAQ (reference sequence). CDR3 sequence (DNA): TGTGCCAGCAGCCGAACAGCGGGGTCCGAGCAGTACTTC. Amino acids: CASSRTAGSEQYF.

Of note for this clone: Sequence at one end of the junction differs from germline and may be a read error. The rearrangement uses TRBV3-1 and TRBJ1-2; D not resolved. CDR1 LGHDT and CDR2 YNNKEL come from the germline V gene (reference sequence). The CDR3 spans 13 residues. CDR3 bases: TGTGCCAGCAGACAAGCAGGAAGGTACGGCTACACCTTC. Translation gives CASRQAGRYGYTF.

This chain joins TRBV11-3 and TRBJ2-1, with D perhaps TRBD2 (6 bases). V was trimmed by 3 bases and J by 6 bases, leaving 9 bases between them. The germline CDR1 and CDR2 sequences are SGHNT and YENEEA. This CDR3 comprises 13 residues. CDR3 nucleotide sequence: TGTGCCAGCAGCTTTAGCGGACCCAATGAGCAGTTCTTC. This sequence encodes CASSFSGPNEQFF.

This clone was picked up many times. This chain uses TRBV7-9 with TRBJ2-3; D gene ambiguous. Per the germline V gene, CDR1 is SEHNR and CDR2 is FQNEAQ (reference sequence). This CDR3 is built from 14 residues. V lost 5 bases and J lost 3, with 12 bases in between. The CDR3 region is CASSQTDGTDTQYF. The CDR3 bases are TGTGCCAGCAGCCAAACGGACGGTACAGATACGCAGTATTTT. The full variable domain, with the rest looked up from reference TRBV7-9 and TRBJ2-3, is DTGVSQNPRHKITKRGQNVTFRCDPISEHNRLYWYRQTLGQGPEFLTYFQNEAQLEKSRLLSDRFSAERPKGSFSTLEIQRTEQGDSAMYLCASSQTDGTDTQYFGPGTRLTVL.

This clone was seen many times. The genes are TRBV7-6 and TRBJ2-3, with 16 bases identical to TRBD2. The CDR3 has 16 amino acids. The germline gives CDR1 SGHVS, CDR2 FNYEAQ. The ends lost 5 bases at V and 5 bases at J; junction bases unmatched: 4. The CDR3 DNA reads as TGTGCCAGCAGCCCGGGGACTAGCGGGAGGGTAGATACGCAGTATTTT. Translating gives CASSPGTSGRVDTQYF.

This clone was counted many times. V gene TRBV9 combines with J gene TRBJ1-2; the match to TRBD1 covers 8 bases. The CDR3 is 13 amino acids. V trimming: 2 bases; J trimming: 6 bases; junction bases outside the gene matches: 3. Per germline, CDR1 SGDLS and CDR2 YYNGEE. CDR3: CASSVQGAHGYTF. The CDR3 DNA reads TGTGCCAGCAGCGTCCAGGGGGCCCATGGCTACACCTTC.

This clone came up many times. V is TRBV10-3 and J is TRBJ2-2; D perhaps matches TRBD2 (5 bases). CDR3 length equals 17 residues. V lost 3 bases, J lost 4 bases, and 18 bases lay in between. CDR1 and CDR2 from the germline V gene are ENHRY and SYGVKD. The CDR3 loop is CAISDGRGRRSTGELFF. In nucleotides, the CDR3 is TGTGCCATCAGTGATGGGCGTGGAAGGAGGAGCACCGGGGAGCTGTTTTTT.

The chain combines TRBV6-1 with TRBJ2-1, with 10 bases that match TRBD1. The junction had 4 bases not matched to a gene; V was cut back by 6 bases and J by 2 bases. The CDR3 has 15 amino acids. Germline V gene lookup returns CDR1 MNHNS and CDR2 SASEGT. DNA of the CDR3: TGTGCCAGCAGCCCGGGACAGGGGCCCTACAATGAGCAGTTCTTC. This codes for CASSPGQGPYNEQFF.

This chain connects TRBV20-1 to TRBJ1-2; D might be TRBD1 (5 bases). The CDR3 sequence is 18 residues long. Per germline, CDR1 DFQATT and CDR2 SNEGSKA (reference sequence). The ends were cut back, 0 bases at V and 0 bases at J, with 20 bases in the middle. The CDR3 nucleotides read TGCAGTGCTAGAGATCCCCGACCGGGGGGACGGGCTAACTATGGCTACACCTTC. The encoded protein is CSARDPRPGGRANYGYTF.

The chain is built from TRBV6-5 and TRBJ2-7; D is possibly TRBD2 (6 bases). Germline CDR1 is MNHEY and CDR2 is SVGAGI. Trimming shortened V by 1 base and J by 3 bases, and 13 bases separated the two germline ends. This CDR3 has 15 amino acids. The CDR3 sequence: CASSYYGEAFYEQYF. The CDR3 nucleotides are TGTGCCAGCAGTTACTACGGGGAGGCTTTCTACGAGCAGTACTTC.

Ten or more counts support this clone. The rearrangement joins TRBV11-2 to TRBJ1-1, with TRBD1 identical over 7 bases. Germline CDR1 and CDR2: SGHAT and FQNNGV. The CDR3 totals 15 residues. Trimming cost V 5 bases and J 0 bases; bases outside gene matches: 6. CDR3 loop: CASSRGQAMNTEAFF. The DNA for the CDR3 is TGTGCCAGCAGCCGCGGACAGGCCATGAACACTGAAGCTTTCTTT.

In the case of this clone: Other DNA variants within this sample encode the same CDR3. The V gene is TRBV11-3, the J gene TRBJ2-7; 7 bases align to TRBD2. The J segment lost 3 bases and the V segment lost 1 base, leaving 3 bases of the junction unmatched. Germline-derived CDR1 and CDR2 are SGHNT and YENEEA. This CDR3 region has 14 residues. The DNA for the CDR3 is TGTGCCAGCAGCTTAGGGGGGGGTGGCTACGAGCAGTACTTC. It yields the protein CASSLGGGGYEQYF.

This clone was seen a few times. The chain joins TRBV20-1 to TRBJ1-4, with D hard to call. This CDR3 comprises 11 residues. Germline-derived CDR1 and CDR2 are DFQATT and SNEGSKA (reference sequence). V lost 5 bases to trimming and J lost 7 bases, with 8 bases between them. CDR3 coding DNA: TGCAGTGCTCCCACGGGTGAAAAACTGTTTTTT. This translates into CSAPTGEKLFF.

The CDR3 DNA reads TGCAGTGCTAGATACAGTATCGGGATGGGATACGAGCAGTACTTC. Its translation is CSARYSIGMGYEQYF. The rearrangement links TRBV20-1 to TRBJ2-7, with D possibly matching TRBD2 (5 bases). The CDR3 runs 15 residues. With 2 bases removed from V and 4 bases from J, the gap between germline ends came to 18 bases. CDR1 is DFQATT and CDR2 is SNEGSKA in the germline V gene (reference sequence).